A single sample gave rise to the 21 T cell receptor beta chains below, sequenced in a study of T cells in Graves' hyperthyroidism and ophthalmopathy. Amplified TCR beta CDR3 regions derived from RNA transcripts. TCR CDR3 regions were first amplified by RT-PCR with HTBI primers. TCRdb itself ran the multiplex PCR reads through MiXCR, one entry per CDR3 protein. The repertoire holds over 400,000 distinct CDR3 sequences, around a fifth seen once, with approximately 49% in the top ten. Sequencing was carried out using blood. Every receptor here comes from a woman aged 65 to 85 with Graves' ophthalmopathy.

The CDR3 DNA follows: TGTGCCAGCAGTTTCGGACAGGTCCACTCCTACGAGCAGTACTTC. Amino acid sequence: CASSFGQVHSYEQYF. The chain carries TRBV6-1 and TRBJ2-7; TRBD1 aligns across 7 bases. J gave up 0 bases and V 5 bases, and 7 bases lay outside the gene matches. Germline V CDR1 and CDR2: MNHNS, SASEGT. This CDR3 has 15 amino acids.

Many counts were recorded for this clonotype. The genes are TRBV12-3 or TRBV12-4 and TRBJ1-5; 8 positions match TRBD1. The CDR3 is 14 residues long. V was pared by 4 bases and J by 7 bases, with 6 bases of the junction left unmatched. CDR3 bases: TGTGCCAGCAGTTCCCGGGACAGGAAACAGCCCCAGCATTTT. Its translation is CASSSRDRKQPQHF.

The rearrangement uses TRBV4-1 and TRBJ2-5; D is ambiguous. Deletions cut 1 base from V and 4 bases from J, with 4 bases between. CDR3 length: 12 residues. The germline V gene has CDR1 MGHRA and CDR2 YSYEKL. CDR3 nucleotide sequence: TGCGCCAGCAGCCAAGGCTCAGAGACCCAGTACTTC. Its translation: CASSQGSETQYF.

DNA for the CDR3: TGTGCCAGCAGCTTACCGGGAATCACTGAAGCTTTCTTT. It encodes CASSLPGITEAFF. V is TRBV7-3 and J is TRBJ1-1; unclear D gene. Germline CDR1 is SGHTA and CDR2 is FQGTGA. CDR3 length equals 13 residues. V lost 2 bases and J lost 4, with 8 bases in between.

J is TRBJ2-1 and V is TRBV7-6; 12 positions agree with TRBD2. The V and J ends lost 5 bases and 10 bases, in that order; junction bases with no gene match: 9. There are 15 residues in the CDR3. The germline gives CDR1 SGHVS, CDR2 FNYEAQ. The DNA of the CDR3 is TGTGCCAGCAGCATACTAGCGGGAGGAAACTACGAGCAGTTCTTC. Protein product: CASSILAGGNYEQFF. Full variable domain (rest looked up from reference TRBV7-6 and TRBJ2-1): GAGVSQSPRYKVTKRGQDVALRCDPISGHVSLYWYRQALGQGPEFLTYFNYEAQQDKSGLPNDRFSAERPEGSISTLTIQRTEQRDSAMYRCASSILAGGNYEQFFGPGTRLTVL.

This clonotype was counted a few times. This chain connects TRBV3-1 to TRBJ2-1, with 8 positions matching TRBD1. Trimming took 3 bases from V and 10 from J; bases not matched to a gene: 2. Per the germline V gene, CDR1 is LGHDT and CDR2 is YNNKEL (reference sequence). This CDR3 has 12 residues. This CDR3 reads CASSHQGAEQFF. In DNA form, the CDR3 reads TGTGCCAGCAGCCACCAGGGGGCGGAGCAGTTCTTC.

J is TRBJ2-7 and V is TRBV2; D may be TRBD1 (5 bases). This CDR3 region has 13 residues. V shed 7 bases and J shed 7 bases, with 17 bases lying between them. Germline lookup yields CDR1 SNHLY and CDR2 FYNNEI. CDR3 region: CASTLIAGREQYF. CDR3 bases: TGTGCCAGCACCCTCATCGCAGGGCGGGAGCAGTACTTC.

The CDR3 nucleotides are TGTGCCAGCAGCTTAGGCCCTCCTACCTACAATGAGCAGTTCTTC. Translating gives CASSLGPPTYNEQFF. The chain joins TRBV7-6 to TRBJ2-1, with unresolved D. The CDR3 contains 15 residues. With 1 base removed from V and 2 bases from J, the gap between germline ends came to 9 bases. The germline V gene has CDR1 SGHVS and CDR2 FNYEAQ.

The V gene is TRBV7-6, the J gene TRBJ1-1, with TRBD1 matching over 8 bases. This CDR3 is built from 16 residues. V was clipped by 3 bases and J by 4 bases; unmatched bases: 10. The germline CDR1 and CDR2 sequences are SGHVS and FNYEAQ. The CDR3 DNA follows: TGTGCCAGCAGCTTTAACCCAGGGGGCGTAGGCACTGAAGCTTTCTTT. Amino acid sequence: CASSFNPGGVGTEAFF.

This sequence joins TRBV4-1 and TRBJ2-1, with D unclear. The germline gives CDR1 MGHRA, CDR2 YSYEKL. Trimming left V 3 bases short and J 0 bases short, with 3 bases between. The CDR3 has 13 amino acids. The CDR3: CASSHRSYNEQFF. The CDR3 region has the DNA TGCGCCAGCAGCCATCGCTCCTACAATGAGCAGTTCTTC.

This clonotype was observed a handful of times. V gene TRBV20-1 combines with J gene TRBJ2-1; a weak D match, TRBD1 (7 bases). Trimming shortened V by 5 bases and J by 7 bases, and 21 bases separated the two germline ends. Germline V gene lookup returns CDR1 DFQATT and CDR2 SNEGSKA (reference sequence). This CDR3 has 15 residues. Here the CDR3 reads CSAPGGGIVVNEQFF. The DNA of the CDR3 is TGCAGTGCTCCCGGAGGGGGCATTGTAGTGAATGAGCAGTTCTTC.

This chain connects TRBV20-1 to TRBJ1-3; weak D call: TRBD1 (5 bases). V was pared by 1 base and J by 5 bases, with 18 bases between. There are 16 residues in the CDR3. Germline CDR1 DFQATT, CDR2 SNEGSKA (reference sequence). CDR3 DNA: TGCAGTGCTAGAGCCTCTGGAAGGGGAGGAAGAAACACCATATATTTT. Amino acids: CSARASGRGGRNTIYF.

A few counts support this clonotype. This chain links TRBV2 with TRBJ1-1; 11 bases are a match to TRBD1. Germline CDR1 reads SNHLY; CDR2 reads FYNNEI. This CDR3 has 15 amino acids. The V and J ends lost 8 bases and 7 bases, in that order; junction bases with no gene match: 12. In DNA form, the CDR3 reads TGTGCCAGCCAACCGGGACAGGGGGTTTCGGGTGAAGCTTTCTTT. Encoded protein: CASQPGQGVSGEAFF.

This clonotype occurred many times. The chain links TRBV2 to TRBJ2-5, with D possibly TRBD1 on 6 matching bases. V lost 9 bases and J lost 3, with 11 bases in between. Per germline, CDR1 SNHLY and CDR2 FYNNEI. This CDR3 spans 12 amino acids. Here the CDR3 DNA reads TGTGCCAGTACCGGGACAAAAGAGACCCAGTACTTC. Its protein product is CASTGTKETQYF.

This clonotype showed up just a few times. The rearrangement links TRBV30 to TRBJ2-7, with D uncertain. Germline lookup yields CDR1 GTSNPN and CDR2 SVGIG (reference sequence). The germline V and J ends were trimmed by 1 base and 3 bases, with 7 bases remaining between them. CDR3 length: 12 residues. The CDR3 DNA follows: TGTGCCTGGAGTGCGGGCCACTACGAGCAGTACTTC. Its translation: CAWSAGHYEQYF.

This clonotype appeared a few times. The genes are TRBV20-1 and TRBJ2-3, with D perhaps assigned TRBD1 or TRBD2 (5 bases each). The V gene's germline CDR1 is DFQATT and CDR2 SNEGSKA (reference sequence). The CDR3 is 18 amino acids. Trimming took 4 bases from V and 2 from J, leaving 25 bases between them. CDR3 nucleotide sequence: TGCAGTGCTACCCGTGCGTGGGGGAGAGGGGAAAACACAGATACGCAGTATTTT. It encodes CSATRAWGRGENTDTQYF.

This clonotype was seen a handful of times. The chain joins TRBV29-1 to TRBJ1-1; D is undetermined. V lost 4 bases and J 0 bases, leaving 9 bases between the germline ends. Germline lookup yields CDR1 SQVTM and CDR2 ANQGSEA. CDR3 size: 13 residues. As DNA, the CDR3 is TGCAGCGTTGGGAGGCAGTTGAACACTGAAGCTTTCTTT. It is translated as CSVGRQLNTEAFF.

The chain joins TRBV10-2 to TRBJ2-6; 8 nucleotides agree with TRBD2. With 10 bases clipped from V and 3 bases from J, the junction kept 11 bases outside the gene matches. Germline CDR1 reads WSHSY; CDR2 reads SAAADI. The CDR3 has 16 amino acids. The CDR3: CATLGIAGLGANVLTF. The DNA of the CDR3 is TGCGCCACCCTCGGGATAGCGGGACTTGGGGCCAACGTCCTGACTTTC.

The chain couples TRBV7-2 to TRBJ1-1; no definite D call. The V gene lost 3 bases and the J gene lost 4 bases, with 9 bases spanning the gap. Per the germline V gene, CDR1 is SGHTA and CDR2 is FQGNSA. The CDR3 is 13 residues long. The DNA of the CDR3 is TGTGCCAGCAGCTTTTCAGACGGCACTGAAGCTTTCTTT. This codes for CASSFSDGTEAFF.

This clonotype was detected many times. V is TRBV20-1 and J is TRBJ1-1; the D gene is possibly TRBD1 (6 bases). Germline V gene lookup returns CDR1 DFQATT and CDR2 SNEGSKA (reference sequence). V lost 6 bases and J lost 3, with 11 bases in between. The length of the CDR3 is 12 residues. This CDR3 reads CSAPRGDTEAFF. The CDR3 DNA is TGCAGTGCGCCGAGGGGGGACACTGAAGCTTTCTTT.

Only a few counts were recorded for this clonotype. The CDR3 protein is CASSLAPENTEAFF. Here the CDR3 DNA reads TGTGCCAGCAGCTTAGCCCCGGAGAACACTGAAGCTTTCTTT. The genes are TRBV7-6 and TRBJ1-1; D gene uncertain. Trimming pared 0 bases from V and 1 base from J, leaving 6 bases between. Germline V gene data show CDR1 as SGHVS and CDR2 as FNYEAQ. CDR3 length equals 14 residues.